The source of this T cell receptor beta chain is a study of blood T cells in healthy people across ages. Germline V gene lookup returns CDR1 SQVTM and CDR2 ANQGSEA. The CDR3 covers 14 residues. The germline V and J ends were trimmed by 8 bases and 0 bases, with 16 bases remaining between them. Each donor gave roughly 9.8 milliliters of peripheral blood. This clonotype has a count of ten or more. Its antigen is undetermined. Points from the study as a whole: What prevented conclusive comparison of naive and antigen-experienced cells was that PBMCs were unsorted. The long-lived group displayed more naive CD4+ cells, plus higher diversity, than the aged donors did.

A second PCR, run for about 7 to 12 cycles, used a sample-barcoded 5' primer plus a J-beta primer mix. Each cDNA molecule received a tag from a template-switch adaptor that had 12 random nucleotides. In TCRdb, the 5' RACE reads were re-called with MiXCR into one record per CDR3 protein. The sample records some 710,000 distinct CDR3 sequences, 20% to 25% being singletons. V gene TRBV29-1 combines with J gene TRBJ1-1; D is unclear. Specimen: blood. This clonotype was sampled from a man in his 70s in good health. CDR3 sequence: CSTSLGRMNTEAFF. The CDR3 DNA follows: TGCAGCACCTCCCTAGGGAGAATGAACACTGAAGCTTTCTTT.